In this sample, the clone carrying this T cell receptor beta chain turned up a few times. Its antigen remains unidentified. This specimen comes from a study of siplizumab effects on memory and regulatory T cells. General study results and limits: With siplizumab, cumulative frequency of CD4+ memory-derived alloreactive sequences dropped significantly. It seemed that naive T cells were more diverse than memory cells and were major contributors to the alloresponse.

V lost 6 bases, J lost 2 bases, and 14 bases lay in between. The CDR3 consists of 14 residues. Germline CDR1 reads SNHLY; CDR2 reads FYNNEI. TCRdb's table, derived via immunoSEQ multiplex PCR, lists solely in-frame clones and lacks some. The table shows about 97,000 clones, with around 90% occurring only once. The genes are TRBV2 and TRBJ2-7; no clear D. Sequenced: CD4+ T cells sorted from blood. This receptor was identified in a human donor in good health. The CDR3 is CASRPPQAPYEQYF. CDR3 in DNA: TGTGCCAGCAGGCCACCTCAGGCACCCTACGAGCAGTACTTC.